These 21 T cell receptor beta chains were sequenced from one sample in a study of post-analysis software for immune sequencing data. Findings and limits, study-wide: Roughly five TRBV segments appeared more often in patients than in controls, and TRBV5-6, TRBV5-1 and TRBV20-1 were among these.

The authors incorporated unique molecular identifiers into the TCR beta cDNA libraries. TCRdb reprocessed the PCR reads with MiXCR, giving one entry per CDR3 protein. The data show about 760,000 distinct CDR3 sequences, about 27% seen once. Their antigens are not known. The sequencing input was blood. These receptors were obtained from a girl between 10 and 17 years old with multiple sclerosis.

The J gene is TRBJ2-7, the V gene TRBV20-1; 7 bases match TRBD1. Trimming cost V 1 base and J 5 bases; bases outside gene matches: 5. The CDR3 is 13 amino acids. In germline, CDR1 is DFQATT, CDR2 SNEGSKA (reference sequence). This CDR3 reads CSARAGQIHEQYF. Written as DNA, the CDR3 is TGCAGTGCTAGAGCGGGACAGATCCACGAGCAGTACTTC.

This clonotype was detected only a few times. The chain couples TRBV5-1 to TRBJ1-1; TRBD1 matches at 7 bases. This CDR3 has 15 residues. V shed 6 bases and J 4 bases; nucleotides not matched to a gene: 12. Germline CDR1 and CDR2: SGHRS and YFSETQ. CDR3 sequence: CASTGRQGPSTEAFF. The CDR3 nucleotides are TGCGCCAGCACCGGCCGACAGGGCCCGAGCACTGAAGCTTTCTTT.

The chain uses TRBV7-2 and TRBJ1-1, with 10 positions matching TRBD1. The CDR3 extends over 14 amino acids. Trimming at V came to 5 bases and at J to 4 bases, leaving 4 bases not matched to a gene. Germline CDR1 SGHTA, CDR2 FQGNSA. The CDR3 here is CASSLDRGATEAFF. CDR3 nucleotides: TGTGCCAGCAGCCTGGACAGGGGGGCCACTGAAGCTTTCTTT.

This clonotype was seen a few times. The chain uses TRBV27 and TRBJ1-2; D perhaps matches TRBD1 (5 bases). The CDR3 has 13 residues. CDR1 is MNHEY, CDR2 SMNVEV, per germline (reference sequence). V dropped 7 bases and J dropped 8 bases, with 17 bases sitting between them. The CDR3 loop is CASMFTGGSGYTF. In nucleotides, the CDR3 is TGTGCCAGCATGTTTACAGGAGGGAGCGGCTACACCTTC.

This clonotype occurred a few times. The gene calls are TRBV29-1 and TRBJ1-1; no firm D call. Deletions cut 2 bases from V and 1 base from J, with 2 bases between. The CDR3 covers 11 residues. The germline gives CDR1 SQVTM, CDR2 ANQGSEA. The CDR3 here is CSVERNTEAFF. DNA of the CDR3: TGCAGCGTTGAAAGGAACACTGAAGCTTTCTTT.

This clonotype was picked up a small number of times. The chain links TRBV9 to TRBJ2-5; 16 positions agree with TRBD2. This CDR3 spans 17 amino acids. With V trimmed by 2 bases and J by 4 bases, 5 bases remained unmatched. In germline, CDR1 is SGDLS, CDR2 YYNGEE. The CDR3 DNA reads TGTGCCAGCAGCGTGGGGACTAGCGGGGGGGCTCGAGAGACCCAGTACTTC. Protein: CASSVGTSGGARETQYF.

This clonotype was found once. The V gene is TRBV10-3, the J gene TRBJ1-1; D might be TRBD1 (5 bases). The V end lost 2 bases, the J end lost 4 bases, and 8 bases lay between the germline ends. The CDR3 loop spans 13 amino acids. The germline V gene has CDR1 ENHRY and CDR2 SYGVKD. This chain's CDR3 is CAISERGGTEAFF. The CDR3 DNA reads as TGTGCCATCAGTGAGCGGGGGGGCACTGAAGCTTTCTTT.

This clonotype turned up a few times. This chain connects TRBV2 to TRBJ1-5; no firm D call. This CDR3 contains 13 residues. Per germline, CDR1 SNHLY and CDR2 FYNNEI. The germline V and J ends were trimmed by 6 bases and 5 bases, with 11 bases remaining between them. The CDR3 spells CASRKDGDQPQHF. DNA for the CDR3: TGTGCCAGCAGGAAGGATGGGGATCAGCCCCAGCATTTT.

This clonotype was observed a few times. The rearrangement links TRBV29-1 to TRBJ1-2; no clear D. The V gene's germline CDR1 is SQVTM and CDR2 ANQGSEA. V gave up 3 bases and J gave up 4 bases, with 12 bases separating them. This CDR3 comprises 13 residues. The CDR3 sequence: CSVDFGRSYGYTF. The CDR3 region has the DNA TGCAGCGTTGACTTCGGACGGAGCTATGGCTACACCTTC.

The chain combines TRBV7-2 with TRBJ1-2; 8 nucleotides agree with TRBD1. CDR1 SGHTA and CDR2 FQGNSA come from the germline V gene. V was pared by 0 bases and J by 8 bases, with 5 bases of the junction left unmatched. CDR3 length equals 14 residues. In nucleotides, the CDR3 is TGTGCCAGCAGCTTAGCGACAGGGGCCGGGGGCTACACCTTC. Protein product: CASSLATGAGGYTF.

There are many counts of this clonotype. This sequence joins TRBV4-2 and TRBJ2-5, with 9 bases identical to TRBD1. The germline gives CDR1 LGHNA, CDR2 YNFKEQ. This CDR3 has 17 residues. V was pared by 0 bases and J by 5 bases, with 10 bases of the junction left unmatched. For the CDR3, the DNA is TGTGCCAGCAGCCAAGATTCAGAGGGACAGGGTATTGAGACCCAGTACTTC. It is translated as CASSQDSEGQGIETQYF.

The chain uses TRBV7-2 and TRBJ2-7, with TRBD2 matching 12 bases. The tail of the sequence fits TRBJ2-5 better, so the J call may be wrong. The CDR3 length is 15 residues. Germline V lookup: CDR1 SGHTA, CDR2 FQGNSA. CDR3 residues: CASSPRGTSGETQYF. CDR3 in DNA: TGTGCCAGCAGCCCCCGGGGGACTAGCGGGGAGACCCAGTACTTC.

In this sample, this clonotype turned up a few times. The chain employs TRBV5-1 and TRBJ1-2; D possibly corresponds to TRBD1 (5 bases). Germline V gives CDR1 SGHRS, CDR2 YFSETQ. The CDR3 runs 15 residues. The germline V and J ends were trimmed by 4 bases and 2 bases, with 15 bases remaining between them. The CDR3: CASSPQGEGNYGYTF. CDR3 in DNA: TGCGCCAGCAGCCCTCAAGGGGAGGGCAACTATGGCTACACCTTC.

To note about this clonotype: Just one base apart from a much larger clone, this may be a read error. J is TRBJ2-5 and V is TRBV12-3 or TRBV12-4; maybe TRBD1 (6 bases). The DNA end favors TRBJ2-7, so the J call may be wrong. The CDR3 runs 13 residues. CDR3 sequence: CASSEGGSCEQYF. Here the CDR3 DNA reads TGTGCCAGCAGTGAAGGGGGTTCCTGCGAGCAGTACTTC.

The chain employs TRBV12-3 or TRBV12-4 and TRBJ2-2; 9 nucleotides agree with TRBD1. The V segment lost 7 bases and the J segment 3 bases; nucleotides outside the gene matches: 6. The CDR3 covers 15 residues. DNA for the CDR3: TGTGCCAGCATCCCGGACAGGGGCCACACCGGGGAGCTGTTTTTT. Amino acid sequence: CASIPDRGHTGELFF.

This clonotype appeared a single time. The chain joins TRBV7-2 to TRBJ1-2; 9 bases align to TRBD1. V was pared by 5 bases and J by 8 bases, with 9 bases of the junction left unmatched. In germline, CDR1 is SGHTA, CDR2 FQGNSA. There are 14 residues in the CDR3. The CDR3 loop reads CASSARQGERGYTF. For the CDR3, the DNA is TGTGCCAGCAGCGCACGACAGGGGGAAAGAGGCTACACCTTC.

J is TRBJ2-6 and V is TRBV5-1, with D perhaps matching TRBD1 (6 bases). V was clipped by 4 bases and J by 0 bases, with 14 bases between them. CDR1 and CDR2 from the germline V gene are SGHRS and YFSETQ. The CDR3 runs to 17 residues. CDR3 region: CASSNGPTGSGANVLTF. The CDR3 nucleotides are TGCGCCAGCAGCAACGGCCCGACAGGCTCTGGGGCCAACGTCCTGACTTTC.

V and J are TRBV20-1 and TRBJ1-5; no clear D. The V gene lost 6 bases and the J gene lost 1 base, with 10 bases spanning the gap. This CDR3 is 13 amino acids long. The germline V gene encodes CDR1 DFQATT and CDR2 SNEGSKA (reference sequence). CDR3 DNA: TGCAGTGCCCTGGACCGCAGCAATCAGCCCCAGCATTTT. This gives the protein CSALDRSNQPQHF.

J is TRBJ2-7 and V is TRBV14; 7 bases are a match to TRBD1. This CDR3 has 15 residues. V trimming: 6 bases; J trimming: 2 bases; junction bases outside the gene matches: 10. Per germline, CDR1 SGHDN and CDR2 FVKESK. CDR3: CASSSLTDRAYEQYF. CDR3 in DNA: TGTGCCAGCAGTTCACTAACAGACAGGGCCTACGAGCAGTACTTC.

The sample holds one count of this clonotype. The chain combines TRBV9 with TRBJ2-3; 7 bases are a match to TRBD1. Germline trimming cut 3 bases from V and 4 bases from J; bases unmatched to any gene: 8. The CDR3 loop spans 15 amino acids. The germline gives CDR1 SGDLS, CDR2 YYNGEE. CDR3 residues: CASSGSRGNADTQYF. CDR3 coding DNA: TGTGCCAGCAGCGGGAGCAGGGGGAACGCAGATACGCAGTATTTT.

The chain couples TRBV7-2 to TRBJ1-2; D is unresolved. V was clipped by 4 bases and J by 2 bases, with 14 bases between them. The CDR3 has 15 residues. Germline V gene lookup returns CDR1 SGHTA and CDR2 FQGNSA. The DNA of the CDR3 is TGTGCCAGCAGCTCCCGAAGCGGTAACAACTATGGCTACACCTTC. Protein: CASSSRSGNNYGYTF. Full variable domain (missing parts from reference TRBV7-2 and TRBJ1-2): GAGVSQSPSNKVTEKGKDVELRCDPISGHTALYWYRQSLGQGLEFLIYFQGNSAPDKSGLPSDRFSAERTGGSVSTLTIQRTQQEDSAVYLCASSSRSGNNYGYTFGSGTRLTVV.